Listed below are T cell receptor beta chains from one sample, sequenced in a study of Graves' ophthalmopathy and Graves' hyperthyroidism. MiXCR was run by TCRdb on the multiplex PCR reads, yielding one entry per CDR3 protein. The sample lists around 1.1 million distinct CDR3 sequences; 35% to 45% were seen once. The sequencing sample was made of peripheral blood or thyroid tissue (not recorded which). These receptor sequences come from an adult man with Graves' hyperthyroidism. Both conserved end residues are part of each CDR3. Fields, in order: clone size, D gene, J gene, V gene, CDR3 protein, CDR3 DNA. The D gene is left open where the match is weak. Rows give clone size only sometimes, using once, few, many, or a class for an expanded clone.

clone_size: -; d_call: -; j_call: TRBJ2-7; v_call: TRBV19; cdr3_aa: CASSPPPRHAYEQYF; cdr3_nt: TGTGCCAGTAGTCCCCCTCCCAGGCACGCCTACGAGCAGTACTTC
clone_size: few; d_call: TRBD1; j_call: TRBJ1-1; v_call: TRBV9; cdr3_aa: CASSTPGQGYTEAFF; cdr3_nt: TGTGCCAGCAGCACCCCTGGACAGGGCTACACTGAAGCTTTCTTT
clone_size: many; d_call: TRBD1; j_call: TRBJ2-5; v_call: TRBV10-3; cdr3_aa: CAISGTANQETQYF; cdr3_nt: TGTGCCATCAGCGGGACAGCAAACCAAGAGACCCAGTACTTC
clone_size: -; d_call: -; j_call: TRBJ1-1; v_call: TRBV9; cdr3_aa: CASSVEPGGRAFF; cdr3_nt: TGTGCCAGCAGCGTAGAACCCGGGGGCAGAGCTTTCTTT
clone_size: -; d_call: TRBD1; j_call: TRBJ2-7; v_call: TRBV20-1; cdr3_aa: CSAKSGTGTYEQYF; cdr3_nt: TGCAGTGCCAAATCCGGGACAGGCACCTACGAGCAGTACTTC
clone_size: many; d_call: -; j_call: TRBJ1-6; v_call: TRBV19; cdr3_aa: CASRTRQELNSPLHF; cdr3_nt: TGTGCCAGTAGGACAAGACAGGAGCTAAATTCACCCCTCCACTTT
clone_size: -; d_call: -; j_call: TRBJ2-7; v_call: TRBV28; cdr3_aa: CASRPEGRHHSYEQYF; cdr3_nt: TGTGCCAGCAGACCCGAGGGTCGGCACCACTCCTACGAGCAGTACTTC
clone_size: -; d_call: TRBD1; j_call: TRBJ2-7; v_call: TRBV9; cdr3_aa: CASSLSRDRVSEQYF; cdr3_nt: TGTGCCAGCTCACTTAGCCGGGACAGGGTCTCCGAGCAGTACTTC
clone_size: -; d_call: TRBD1; j_call: TRBJ2-7; v_call: TRBV2; cdr3_aa: CASSLLLPGTGKTYEQYF; cdr3_nt: TGTGCCAGCAGTTTACTTCTTCCCGGGACAGGAAAGACCTACGAGCAGTACTTC
clone_size: many; d_call: -; j_call: TRBJ1-6; v_call: TRBV7-8; cdr3_aa: CASSLARAGSSYNSPLHF; cdr3_nt: TGTGCCAGCAGCTTAGCGCGGGCAGGGAGCTCCTATAATTCACCCCTCCACTTT